This T cell receptor (beta chain) comes out of a study of T cells in Graves' hyperthyroidism and ophthalmopathy (dated by TCRdb to the late 2010s). Concerning the study at large: Peripheral blood was collected at initial diagnosis, before any treatment. A discovery cohort of about 100 patients, about 44 with Graves' ophthalmopathy and about 60 with stable Graves' hyperthyroidism, was used to find distinguishing TCR V-J signatures. Prospective prediction of ophthalmopathy was tested in an independent validation cohort of under 20 hyperthyroidism patients and around 16 patients who later progressed to ophthalmopathy. The 75 to 100 discovery patients were randomly split 7:3 into training and test sets. In addition, the study compared T-cell repertoires in thyroid tissue and in blood from six Graves' hyperthyroidism patients. Following sampling, methimazole starting at 30 mg daily was given to hyperthyroidism patients, and high-dose intravenous methylprednisolone was given to ophthalmopathy patients. TCR Vbeta CDR3 sequencing of approximately 140 peripheral blood samples (around 45 ophthalmopathy, about 74 hyperthyroidism and roughly 17 progressor patients) is reported in the paper. The full study reports these points: A model built on a 13 V-J signature distinguished ophthalmopathy from stable hyperthyroidism, reaching roughly 88% sensitivity and approximately 81% specificity in cross-validation and 80%/75% in testing. Sample size was not statistically predetermined, and blinding of investigators to group allocation was not performed. Most expanded thyroid clonotypes (frequency above 0.001) were also detected in blood, suggesting blood repertoires may reflect thyroid immune responses. During validation, the model predicted progression to ophthalmopathy a median of roughly 7.1 months ahead of onset, with more than 55% sensitivity and 72% to 80% specificity.

Stable Graves' hyperthyroidism was defined as the absence of progression to ophthalmopathy over 18 months of follow-up. Hyperthyroidism patients were newly diagnosed, with disease duration under 2 months, and aged 18 to 65 years. Patients with uncontrolled infections, other autoimmune diseases, pregnancy or lactation were excluded. Diagnoses were based on clinical symptoms, serum thyroxine and TRAb, thyroid ultrasound and orbital computed tomography. PBMCs were separated from approximately 10 ml of fresh peripheral blood using Ficoll-Paque density gradient centrifugation. Total RNA was extracted using Trizol reagent, and RNA quality was assessed on an Agilent 2100 Bioanalyzer. The CDR3 measures 17 amino acids from cysteine to phenylalanine. CDR3 DNA is the only sequence kept; it has 51 bases, read in frame from the first base. Trimmed from V: 4 bases; trimmed from J: 4 bases; junction bases lacking a gene match: 10. The germline V gene sets CDR1 to MDHEN and CDR2 to SYDVKM.

TCR beta CDR3 regions were amplified from RNA transcripts. The TCR CDR3 was subjected to a first round of RT-PCR using the HTBI primer set and the Qiagen OneStep RT-PCR kit. The libraries were constructed in a second round of multiplex PCR and then size-selected and purified. The libraries were sequenced on an Illumina HiSeq2000 using paired-end 100 bp reads. The authors processed their data as follows. SOAPnuke was used to process the raw data, with reads discarded if the reads contained adapters or uncalled bases, had a mean Phred below 15, or lacked an exact constant-primer or identifier match. COPE v1.2.5 was used to merge high-quality paired reads, and clonotypes were defined as unique nucleotide sequences. Clonotypes were aligned to IMGT TRBV, TRBD and TRBJ reference segments using MiTCR v1.1. The analysis was restricted to V-J combinations with a frequency above 0.0001, which together covered 99.2% of the repertoires. A TCS score was defined as the ratio of F50 (clonal expansion) to E x V (chaos), with BLOSUM62-based TCRdist applied between CDR3 peptides within each V-J. Welch's t-statistics and random forest reduced roughly 530 V-J features to some 14, which were used in a naive Bayes classifier (R e1071). In TCRdb, the public reads were trimmed at Q25 with fastp and aligned with MiXCR, with productive beta chains retained. Identical CDR3 proteins give one entry, which carries the most common genes and DNA. TCRdb, not the authors, supplied the V and J calls. For this sample there are about 360,000 distinct CDR3 sequences; around 13% appear just once. The biggest ten clones account for 9.2% of the sample.

This clonotype was seen a few times. Which antigen it targets is not known. Per-base quality was not reported, and no clone a single base away is much larger than it. The sample consisted of blood. The sequence was obtained from a woman aged 18-29 years with Graves' hyperthyroidism. The sequence joins TRBV28 to TRBJ2-2; 9 central bases correspond to TRBD2. The nucleotides read TGTGCCAGCAGTTCTGCGGTGAGCGGGGGGCCCACCGGGGAGCTGTTTTTT. Its protein is CASSSAVSGGPTGELFF.